Listed here are 15 T cell receptor beta chains from one sample, sequenced in a study of blood T cell repertoires in COVID-19. Assay used: immunoSEQ multiplex PCR; TCRdb lists only in-frame clones, some missing. The sample consists of just over 50,000 clones, 87% of them appearing once. Sequenced material: peripheral blood. These receptors all come from a human donor with active COVID-19. The donor label of this sample is uncertain.

This clone was counted a single time. The genes are TRBV7-3 and TRBJ2-5, with TRBD2 as a possible D gene (6 bases). Germline V gene lookup returns CDR1 SGHTA and CDR2 FQGTGA. The CDR3 loop spans 16 amino acids. The V end was cut by 5 bases, the J end by 4 bases, with 20 bases between. The CDR3 here is CASSRGGQGLAETQYF. The CDR3 coding sequence is TGTGCCAGCAGCCGAGGAGGGCAGGGTCTAGCAGAGACCCAGTACTTC.

The CDR3 DNA reads TGCGCCAGCAGCATGACAGGGACTAATGAAAAACTGTTTTTT. Its translation: CASSMTGTNEKLFF. V is TRBV5-1 and J is TRBJ1-4, with 7 nucleotides matching TRBD1. Germline V gene sequence: CDR1 SGHRS, CDR2 YFSETQ. The V segment lost 4 bases and the J segment 2 bases; nucleotides outside the gene matches: 2. The CDR3 has 14 amino acids. Looking up the rest from reference TRBV5-1 and TRBJ1-4 gives the full variable domain: KAGVTQTPRYLIKTRGQQVTLSCSPISGHRSVSWYQQTPGQGLQFLFEYFSETQRNKGNFPGRFSGRQFSNSRSEMNVSTLELGDSALYLCASSMTGTNEKLFFGSGTQLSVL.

V usage is TRBV9 and J usage is TRBJ1-5; 9 positions agree with TRBD1. CDR1 and CDR2 from the germline V gene are SGDLS and YYNGEE. V lost 3 bases to trimming and J lost 5 bases; unmatched junction nucleotides: 3. The CDR3 has 14 amino acids. The CDR3 loop is CASSDTGGYQPQHF. For the CDR3, the DNA is TGTGCCAGCAGCGATACAGGGGGCTATCAGCCCCAGCATTTT. Full variable domain (outside the CDR3, taken from reference TRBV9 and TRBJ1-5): DSGVTQTPKHLITATGQRVTLRCSPRSGDLSVYWYQQSLDQGLQFLIQYYNGEERAKGNILERFSAQQFPDLHSELNLSSLELGDSALYFCASSDTGGYQPQHFGDGTRLSIL.

The V call is TRBV7-9, the J call TRBJ2-6, with D possibly matching TRBD1 (5 bases). The CDR3 contains 17 residues. Trimming removed 0 bases at V and 0 bases at J, with 9 bases between. The germline V gene has CDR1 SEHNR and CDR2 FQNEAQ (reference sequence). The CDR3 here is CASSLAGASSGANVLTF. CDR3 bases: TGTGCCAGCAGCTTAGCTGGGGCTAGCTCTGGGGCCAACGTCCTGACTTTC.

The J gene is TRBJ1-3, the V gene TRBV4-1; TRBD1 matches 12 bases. Germline V gene sequence: CDR1 MGHRA, CDR2 YSYEKL. Trimming at V came to 5 bases and at J to 1 base, leaving 3 bases not matched to a gene. CDR3 length equals 16 residues. CDR3 in amino acids: CASSRGQGASGNTIYF. The CDR3 region has the DNA TGCGCCAGCAGCAGGGGACAGGGGGCGTCTGGAAACACCATATATTTT.

V gene TRBV19 combines with J gene TRBJ1-1; 9 bases align to TRBD1. Trimming removed 8 bases from V and 3 bases from J; junction bases left unmatched: 7. Germline loops: CDR1 LNHDA, CDR2 SQIVND (reference sequence). CDR3 length: 14 residues. CDR3 sequence reads: CASGRGTGYTEAFF. The CDR3 region has the DNA TGTGCCAGTGGGCGAGGGACAGGGTACACTGAAGCTTTCTTT.

The chain uses TRBV27 and TRBJ2-6; no firm D call. Germline lookup yields CDR1 MNHEY and CDR2 SMNVEV (reference sequence). V lost 4 bases and J 0 bases, leaving 4 bases between the germline ends. The length of the CDR3 is 14 residues. In DNA, the CDR3 is TGTGCCAGCAGTTACAGCTCTGGGGCCAACGTCCTGACTTTC. Encoded protein: CASSYSSGANVLTF.

The chain couples TRBV10-3 to TRBJ1-5; D call uncertain. The CDR3 totals 15 residues. V was trimmed by 3 bases and J by 4 bases, leaving 13 bases between them. Germline CDR1 reads ENHRY; CDR2 reads SYGVKD. The CDR3 loop reads CAISEGDSSNQPQHF. In DNA, the CDR3 is TGTGCCATCAGTGAAGGAGATTCCAGTAATCAGCCCCAGCATTTT.

This clone was seen just once. V and J are TRBV4-3 and TRBJ1-5, with D tentatively TRBD1 (5 bases). CDR1 is LGHNA and CDR2 is YSLEER in the germline V gene. The V end lost 0 bases, the J end lost 6 bases, and 12 bases lay between the germline ends. This CDR3 region has 15 residues. The CDR3 DNA reads TGCGCCAGCAGCCAAGATTCGGGGGGGACTCAGCCCCAGCATTTT. It yields the protein CASSQDSGGTQPQHF.

V is TRBV6-5 and J is TRBJ1-4; 10 positions agree with TRBD1. Trimming removed 6 bases from V and 4 bases from J; junction bases left unmatched: 2. Germline V CDR1 and CDR2: MNHEY, SVGAGI. CDR3 size: 14 residues. The CDR3, as DNA: TGTGCCAGCAGGGGGACAGGGGATAATGAAAAACTGTTTTTT. Translated, it gives CASRGTGDNEKLFF.

The chain links TRBV6-5 to TRBJ1-2; 9 bases are a match to TRBD1. The CDR3 has 12 amino acids. The V and J ends lost 10 bases and 6 bases, in that order; junction bases with no gene match: 6. The germline V gene has CDR1 MNHEY and CDR2 SVGAGI. The CDR3 spells CAIKQGAHGYTF. The CDR3 coding sequence is TGTGCCATAAAACAGGGGGCGCATGGCTACACCTTC.

The V gene is TRBV6-5, the J gene TRBJ2-1, with D possibly matching TRBD2 (5 bases). The V end lost 3 bases, the J end lost 6 bases, and 12 bases lay between the germline ends. CDR1 and CDR2 from the germline V gene are MNHEY and SVGAGI. This CDR3 contains 14 residues. The CDR3 DNA sequence: TGTGCCAGCAGTTATCGGGGTGACCCCAATGAGCAGTTCTTC. This translates into CASSYRGDPNEQFF.

This clone was seen once. The V call is TRBV10-3, the J call TRBJ1-5; 8 positions match TRBD1. CDR3 length: 15 residues. Germline values: CDR1 ENHRY, CDR2 SYGVKD. After removal of 3 bases from V and 3 bases from J, the junction contained 4 bases not matched to a gene. DNA for the CDR3: TGTGCCATCAGTGAAGACAGGGGTTACAATCAGCCCCAGCATTTT. Amino acids: CAISEDRGYNQPQHF.

The sample holds one count of this clone. The rearrangement joins TRBV5-6 to TRBJ2-1, with D perhaps matching TRBD1 (5 bases). Looked up from germline, CDR1 is SGHDT and CDR2 is YYEEEE. Trimming removed 0 bases at V and 4 bases at J, with 8 bases between. This CDR3 has 14 amino acids. CDR3 in amino acids: CASSLGQGYNEQFF. The CDR3, as DNA: TGTGCCAGCAGCTTGGGGCAGGGATACAATGAGCAGTTCTTC. The whole variable domain, filled in from reference TRBV5-6 and TRBJ2-1, reads DAGVTQSPTHLIKTRGQQVTLRCSPKSGHDTVSWYQQALGQGPQFIFQYYEEEERQRGNFPDRFSGHQFPNYSSELNVNALLLGDSALYLCASSLGQGYNEQFFGPGTRLTVL.

The chain has TRBV6-5 and TRBJ1-2; unclear D gene. The CDR3 is 13 residues long. V lost 5 bases and J 5 bases, leaving 12 bases between the germline ends. From germline, CDR1 is MNHEY and CDR2 SVGAGI. This CDR3 reads CASSKMPEYGYTF. DNA for the CDR3: TGTGCCAGCAGTAAAATGCCAGAATATGGCTACACCTTC.